The present T cell receptor (beta chain) was sequenced within a study of OX40 agonist ivuxolimab in advanced cancers. Study conclusions and caveats: Compared with CD4+, CD8+ T cells on average had more expanded clones. Which antigen the expanded peripheral T cells recognized is unknown. CD4+ and CD8+ blood T cells expanded clonally by week 6 at 0.1 to 3.0 mg/kg.

Trimming removed 5 bases from V and 4 bases from J, with 20 bases in between. The CDR3 spans 16 residues. CDR1 and CDR2 from the germline V gene are LGHNT and FRNRAP. Comments on this clone: No antigen is known for it.

Generated by immunoSEQ multiplex PCR, the TCRdb table keeps only in-frame clones and is missing some. The sample has more than 85,000 clones, around 90% seen once. The V call is TRBV12-5, the J call TRBJ1-2, with unresolved D. The sequencing here drew on CD4+ or CD8+ T cells sorted from blood, taken in a trial of the OX40 agonist ivuxolimab. This TCR derives from an adult with an advanced solid tumor such as melanoma, head and neck, liver or kidney cancer. Here the CDR3 DNA reads TGTGCTAGTGGTAGTCCCCGTTTGCAGAAGACCTATGGCTACACCTTC. Protein sequence: CASGSPRLQKTYGYTF. Full variable domain (remainder filled in from reference TRBV12-5 and TRBJ1-2): DARVTQTPRHKVTEMGQEVTMRCQPILGHNTVFWYRQTMMQGLELLAYFRNRAPLDDSGMPKDRFSAEMPDATLATLKIQPSEPRDSAVYFCASGSPRLQKTYGYTFGSGTRLTVV.